The next 27 T cell receptor beta chains were all read from a single sample in a study of cytomegalovirus exposure and HLA in healthy donors. Measured with immunoSEQ multiplex PCR; TCRdb has only the in-frame clones, and not every one. Among a few hundred thousand clones listed, about nine tenths were seen once. Sequenced material: PBMCs. These receptors all come from a woman aged 18 to 35 in good health and CMV-seronegative.

This rearrangement joins TRBV6-4 to TRBJ2-5; maybe TRBD1 (6 bases). This CDR3 has 14 residues. The V gene's germline CDR1 is MRHNA and CDR2 SNTAGT. V was pared by 2 bases and J by 5 bases, with 12 bases between. CDR3 amino acids: CASSDAGVGETQYF. CDR3 DNA: TGTGCCAGCAGTGACGCAGGGGTCGGGGAGACCCAGTACTTC.

This rearrangement joins TRBV9 to TRBJ2-1; D is unclear. This CDR3 is 11 amino acids long. V shed 1 base and J shed 7 bases, with 3 bases lying between them. CDR1 is SGDLS, CDR2 YYNGEE, per germline. CDR3 nucleotides: TGTGCCAGCAGCGTATCTAATGAGCAGTTCTTC. Residues: CASSVSNEQFF.

The chain is built from TRBV6-4 and TRBJ2-2, with a weak D call TRBD1 (6 bases). V lost 6 bases and J 9 bases, leaving 11 bases between the germline ends. The V gene's germline CDR1 is MRHNA and CDR2 SNTAGT. The CDR3 runs to 12 residues. CDR3 in DNA: TGTGCCAGCAGCCCTGGGACACGGGAGCTGTTTTTT. Protein: CASSPGTRELFF.

The genes are TRBV7-9 and TRBJ1-4; TRBD1 might be the D (5 bases). V lost 0 bases and J lost 0, with 11 bases in between. The CDR3 contains 17 residues. Germline V gene sequence: CDR1 SEHNR, CDR2 FQNEAQ (reference sequence). In DNA form, the CDR3 reads TGTGCCAGCAGCTTAGCCGGGGGGGACCCAACTAATGAAAAACTGTTTTTT. Protein sequence: CASSLAGGDPTNEKLFF.

J is TRBJ2-7 and V is TRBV29-1, with TRBD2 as a possible D gene (6 bases). This CDR3 is built from 14 residues. Germline loops: CDR1 SQVTM, CDR2 ANQGSEA. Trimming cost V 3 bases and J 5 bases, with 17 bases left between them. The CDR3 coding sequence is TGCAGCGTTGAGCGGGGTGTAGGGGATAACGAGCAGTACTTC. Amino acids: CSVERGVGDNEQYF.

The J gene is TRBJ2-4, the V gene TRBV5-4, with 7 bases lining up with TRBD1. Germline V CDR1 and CDR2: SGHNT, YYREEE (reference sequence). J was trimmed by 5 bases and V by 1 base; bases with no gene match: 3. The CDR3 extends over 14 amino acids. The CDR3, as DNA: TGTGCCAGCAGCTTGAATACAGGGGAAAACATTCAGTACTTC. Translation: CASSLNTGENIQYF. The full variable domain, rest sourced from reference TRBV5-4 and TRBJ2-4, is ETGVTQSPTHLIKTRGQQVTLRCSSQSGHNTVSWYQQALGQGPQFIFQYYREEENGRGNFPPRFSGLQFPNYSSELNVNALELDDSALYLCASSLNTGENIQYFGAGTRLSVL.

The rearrangement uses TRBV18 and TRBJ2-7; a weak D match, TRBD1 (6 bases). The CDR3 runs 15 residues. In germline, CDR1 is KGHSH, CDR2 LQKENI. V lost 3 bases and J lost 4, with 16 bases in between. CDR3 residues: CASSPPGEYGYEQYF. The CDR3 DNA follows: TGTGCCAGCTCACCCCCAGGGGAATATGGTTACGAGCAGTACTTC.

The chain is built from TRBV18 and TRBJ1-1; D remains unclear. The CDR3 totals 15 residues. CDR1 is KGHSH and CDR2 is LQKENI in the germline V gene. Trimming removed 3 bases from V and 3 bases from J, with 14 bases in between. As DNA, the CDR3 is TGTGCCAGCTCACCCACAGCCGGGGAGGACACTGAAGCTTTCTTT. Its protein is CASSPTAGEDTEAFF.

Ten or more counts support this clone. The CDR3 loop reads CASSQALEISGNTIYF. CDR3 bases: TGCGCCAGCAGCCAAGCGCTGGAGATCTCTGGAAACACCATATATTTT. V usage is TRBV4-3 and J usage is TRBJ1-3; D unclear. Germline loops: CDR1 LGHNA, CDR2 YSLEER. V was cut by 1 base and J by 0 bases, with 10 bases left in between. The CDR3 loop spans 16 amino acids.

This chain links TRBV11-3 with TRBJ1-1; D may be TRBD1 (5 bases). The germline V gene has CDR1 SGHNT and CDR2 YENEEA. CDR3 size: 16 residues. The V and J ends lost 1 base and 7 bases respectively, with 19 bases between them. The CDR3 bases are TGTGCCAGCAGCTTAGGTGGCCGGACGGGACTTGGTGAAGCTTTCTTT. This codes for CASSLGGRTGLGEAFF.

The chain combines TRBV6-5 with TRBJ1-2, with D hard to call. The CDR3 runs 16 residues. V lost 2 bases, J lost 2 bases, and 15 bases lay in between. The V gene's germline CDR1 is MNHEY and CDR2 SVGAGI. This chain's CDR3 is CASSYRGGMTNYGYTF. CDR3 sequence (DNA): TGTGCCAGCAGTTACCGCGGTGGCATGACCAACTATGGCTACACCTTC.

The chain has TRBV6-4 and TRBJ2-3, with 8 bases matching TRBD1. V lost 2 bases to trimming and J lost 3 bases; unmatched junction nucleotides: 7. Germline V CDR1 and CDR2: MRHNA, SNTAGT. The CDR3 has 16 amino acids. The CDR3 DNA is TGTGCCAGCAGTGACCTGGCAGGGGGCGCGACAGATACGCAGTATTTT. Its translation is CASSDLAGGATDTQYF.

The chain has TRBV7-8 and TRBJ2-1; 9 positions match TRBD1. The CDR3 spans 14 residues. The germline V gene encodes CDR1 SGHVS and CDR2 FQNEAQ. J gave up 0 bases and V 10 bases, and 4 bases lay outside the gene matches. The CDR3 loop is CAIAQGASYNEQFF. DNA for the CDR3: TGTGCCATCGCACAGGGGGCCTCCTACAATGAGCAGTTCTTC.

The chain has TRBV9 and TRBJ2-7; D might be TRBD1 (6 bases). The CDR3 runs to 15 residues. Germline V gives CDR1 SGDLS, CDR2 YYNGEE. V shed 3 bases and J shed 5 bases, with 18 bases lying between them. The CDR3 region has the DNA TGTGCCAGCAGCGCAGCAGGGGCTGTCTACGACGAGCAGTACTTC. Protein sequence: CASSAAGAVYDEQYF.

The chain employs TRBV28 and TRBJ1-1; TRBD1 matches at 7 bases. Germline V lookup: CDR1 MDHEN, CDR2 SYDVKM. Trimming removed 6 bases from V and 0 bases from J; junction bases left unmatched: 7. The CDR3 runs to 15 residues. The CDR3: CASRYTGEMNTEAFF. In nucleotides, the CDR3 is TGTGCCAGCAGGTACACAGGGGAGATGAACACTGAAGCTTTCTTT. Using reference TRBV28 and TRBJ1-1 for the parts outside the CDR3, the full variable domain is DVKVTQSSRYLVKRTGEKVFLECVQDMDHENMFWYRQDPGLGLRLIYFSYDVKMKEKGDIPEGYSVSREKKERFSLILESASTNQTSMYLCASRYTGEMNTEAFFGQGTRLTVV.

The chain is built from TRBV6-6 and TRBJ1-5, with a tentative D call TRBD1 (5 bases). The V end lost 6 bases, the J end lost 2 bases, and 11 bases lay between the germline ends. The CDR3 covers 14 residues. CDR1 and CDR2 (germline): MNHNY, SVGAGI (reference sequence). The CDR3 reads CASRGGAGNQPQHF. DNA of the CDR3: TGTGCCAGCAGGGGCGGGGCGGGCAATCAGCCCCAGCATTTT.

This clone appeared a few times. The chain links TRBV2 to TRBJ2-4, with 7 positions matching TRBD2. Germline assignment: CDR1 SNHLY and CDR2 FYNNEI. The CDR3 runs to 16 residues. Trimming took 5 bases from V and 2 from J; bases not matched to a gene: 9. The CDR3 spells CASSLLTGGTKNIQYF. The CDR3 DNA reads as TGTGCCAGCAGTCTTCTGACGGGGGGAACCAAAAACATTCAGTACTTC.

V gene TRBV10-3 combines with J gene TRBJ2-1; possibly TRBD1 for D (6 bases). This CDR3 spans 15 amino acids. Germline V gives CDR1 ENHRY, CDR2 SYGVKD. The V and J ends lost 2 bases and 3 bases respectively, with 11 bases between them. This chain's CDR3 is CAISENPGDYNEQFF. CDR3 sequence (DNA): TGTGCCATCAGTGAGAATCCAGGGGACTACAATGAGCAGTTCTTC.

Remarks on this clone: At one boundary the junction diverges from the germline segment, which might be a read error. This chain links TRBV5-4 with TRBJ1-2; 7 nucleotides align to TRBD1. The CDR3 runs 11 residues. Germline V lookup: CDR1 SGHNT, CDR2 YYREEE (reference sequence). The CDR3 here is CASSLGDREDF. The CDR3 nucleotides are TGTGCCAGCAGCTTGGGAGACAGGGAGGACTTC.

The V call is TRBV5-1, the J call TRBJ2-5; 8 bases fit TRBD1. The CDR3 length is 15 residues. Trimming took 1 base from V and 5 from J; bases not matched to a gene: 7. Germline V gives CDR1 SGHRS, CDR2 YFSETQ. The CDR3 nucleotides are TGCGCCAGCAGCTTGCAACAGGGGGATTTTGAGACCCAGTACTTC. This sequence encodes CASSLQQGDFETQYF.

V usage is TRBV25-1 and J usage is TRBJ2-5, with a weak D call TRBD2 (7 bases). The CDR3 is 15 residues long. The germline gives CDR1 MGHDK, CDR2 SYGVNS. V was shortened by 9 bases and J by 3 bases, with 20 bases between the two germline ends. DNA of the CDR3: TGTGCCAGTGGTCCCGGGGGGCGAAGTGAAGAGACCCAGTACTTC. The encoded protein is CASGPGGRSEETQYF.

The chain has TRBV27 and TRBJ1-1, with 7 bases fitting TRBD1. This CDR3 has 14 amino acids. V dropped 1 base and J dropped 6; count of bases not matched to a gene: 5. From germline, CDR1 is MNHEY and CDR2 SMNVEV (reference sequence). The CDR3 sequence is CASSLYDRAPEAFF. CDR3 in DNA: TGTGCCAGCAGTTTATATGACAGGGCGCCTGAAGCTTTCTTT.

This sequence joins TRBV2 and TRBJ2-7; TRBD2 matches at 14 bases. The CDR3 totals 15 residues. Unmatched junction bases numbered 5, after V lost 5 bases and J lost 5 bases. Germline assignment: CDR1 SNHLY and CDR2 FYNNEI. The CDR3: CASSQGTSGRDEQYF. In nucleotides, the CDR3 is TGTGCCAGCAGTCAAGGGACTAGCGGGAGAGACGAGCAGTACTTC.

The sample holds many counts of this clone. The V and J genes are TRBV19 and TRBJ1-2; D is perhaps TRBD1 (6 bases). V lost 5 bases and J 0 bases, leaving 10 bases between the germline ends. There are 14 residues in the CDR3. Germline V lookup: CDR1 LNHDA, CDR2 SQIVND (reference sequence). The CDR3 loop is CASSDRTTNYGYTF. The CDR3 nucleotides read TGTGCCAGTAGTGACAGGACAACTAACTATGGCTACACCTTC.

The genes are TRBV2 and TRBJ2-4; D is possibly TRBD2 (5 bases). The length of the CDR3 is 14 residues. The V gene's germline CDR1 is SNHLY and CDR2 FYNNEI. The V and J ends lost 7 bases and 0 bases respectively, with 10 bases between them. CDR3 sequence reads: CASKPGLAKNIQYF. In DNA form, the CDR3 reads TGTGCCAGCAAACCAGGACTAGCCAAAAACATTCAGTACTTC.

The chain uses TRBV6-5 and TRBJ1-1, with TRBD1 as a possible D gene (6 bases). Trimming took off 6 bases at V and 5 bases at J, with 19 bases between the two ends. This CDR3 spans 15 amino acids. The V gene's germline CDR1 is MNHEY and CDR2 SVGAGI. The CDR3 loop is CASRNRVPTLTEAFF. CDR3 DNA sequence: TGTGCCAGCAGAAACAGGGTCCCCACTTTGACTGAAGCTTTCTTT.

This clone was observed a single time. Other DNA sequences from this sample encode an identical CDR3 as well. V gene TRBV4-3 combines with J gene TRBJ2-7; 11 bases line up with TRBD2. With V trimmed by 4 bases and J by 3 bases, 2 bases remained unmatched. This CDR3 comprises 14 residues. Germline values: CDR1 LGHNA, CDR2 YSLEER. This chain's CDR3 is CASSPGTSGYEQYF. The CDR3 DNA sequence: TGCGCCAGCAGCCCGGGGACTAGCGGCTACGAGCAGTACTTC.